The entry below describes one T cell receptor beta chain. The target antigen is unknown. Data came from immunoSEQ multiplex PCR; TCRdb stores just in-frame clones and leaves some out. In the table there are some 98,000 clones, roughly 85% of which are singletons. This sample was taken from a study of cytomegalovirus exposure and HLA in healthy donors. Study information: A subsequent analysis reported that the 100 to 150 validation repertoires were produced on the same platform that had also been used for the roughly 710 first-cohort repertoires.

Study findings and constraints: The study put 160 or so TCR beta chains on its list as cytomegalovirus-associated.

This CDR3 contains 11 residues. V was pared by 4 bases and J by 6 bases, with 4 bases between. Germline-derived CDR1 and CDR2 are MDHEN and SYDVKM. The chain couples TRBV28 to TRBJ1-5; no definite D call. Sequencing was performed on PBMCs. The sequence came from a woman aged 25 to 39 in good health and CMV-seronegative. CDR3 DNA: TGTGCCAGCAGTTCTGTTCAGCCCCAGCATTTT. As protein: CASSSVQPQHF.